The clone carrying this T cell receptor (beta chain) was seen a few times. Its target is unknown. The 5'RACE method, run with constant-segment primers, produced TCR alpha and TCR beta cDNA libraries (carrying sample barcodes and UMIs). Using its own MiXCR run on the 5' RACE reads, TCRdb lists one record per CDR3 protein. This sample yields approximately 300,000 distinct CDR3 sequences, of which about 16% are seen a single time; around 23% belongs to the top ten. This sample was taken from a study of T-cell memory formation after mild COVID-19. Overall study findings and caveats: Clones that contracted from day 15 to 85 were balanced CD4/CD8, while later expanders leaned CD4+.

The CDR3 spans 14 residues. V lost 9 bases and J 0 bases, leaving 11 bases between the germline ends. The germline CDR1 and CDR2 sequences are LNHDA and SQIVND (reference sequence). The clonotype comes from a man younger than 35 who had mild COVID-19 (a few samples of this study predate the infection). Cell type and time point are not known. The sequenced material came from PBMCs or a T cell subset sorted from them (not recorded which). This sequence joins TRBV19 and TRBJ1-4; unclear D gene. The CDR3 spells CASGAFATNEKLFF. The DNA for the CDR3 is TGTGCCAGCGGCGCCTTTGCAACTAATGAAAAACTGTTTTTT.